Below, 30 T cell receptor beta chains from the same sample are listed, as sequenced in a study of blood T cells in healthy people across ages (dated by TCRdb to the mid-2010s). Libraries were constructed by 5' RACE. Data came from an Illumina HiSeq 2500. A second PCR of 7 to 11 cycles was run with a J-beta primer mix and a sample-barcoded 5' primer. TCRdb itself trimmed the public reads at Q25 with fastp, ran MiXCR and retained productive beta chains. Rows with one shared CDR3 protein collapse into an entry with the most common genes and DNA. For this sample there are about 640,000 distinct CDR3 sequences; roughly 50% appear just once. Clones ranked in the top ten supply over 30% of the sample. Sequencing input: blood. These TCRs come from a man aged 55 to 70 in good health.

In its sample, this clonotype was seen once. V and J are TRBV3-1 and TRBJ2-1, with TRBD2 as a possible D gene (7 bases). Trimming shortened V by 4 bases and J by 12 bases, and 22 bases separated the two germline ends. In germline, CDR1 is LGHDT, CDR2 YNNKEL (reference sequence). The CDR3 loop spans 15 amino acids. The CDR3 DNA sequence: TGTGCCAGCAGCCGTCGCGGGACTCCAAGGGGGGGGCAGTTCTTC. This sequence encodes CASSRRGTPRGGQFF.

V usage is TRBV12-3 or TRBV12-4 and J usage is TRBJ1-1; 9 bases fit TRBD1. CDR3 length: 14 amino acids. Germline trimming cut 4 bases from V and 6 bases from J; bases unmatched to any gene: 6. CDR3 residues: CASSSTDRGAEAFF. The CDR3 nucleotides are TGTGCCAGCAGTTCCACGGACAGGGGCGCTGAAGCTTTCTTT.

The chain has TRBV7-9 and TRBJ2-3; 15 bases map to TRBD2. The junction had 3 bases not matched to a gene; V was cut back by 5 bases and J by 0 bases. This CDR3 has 17 residues. The germline gives CDR1 SEHNR, CDR2 FQNEAQ (reference sequence). CDR3 amino acids: CASSGGTSGGSTDTQYF. CDR3 DNA: TGTGCCAGCAGCGGCGGGACTAGCGGGGGGAGCACAGATACGCAGTATTTT.

As to this clonotype: The junction shows a germline mismatch at one end, possibly a read error. This chain uses TRBV12-3 or TRBV12-4 with TRBJ1-1, with D possibly being TRBD1 (5 bases). The CDR3 has 13 residues. In DNA, the CDR3 is TGTGCCAACAGTTTCGGAGGAACAGGTGAAGCTTTCTTT. Its protein is CANSFGGTGEAFF.

Only a few counts were recorded for this clonotype. The J gene is TRBJ2-2, the V gene TRBV4-1; D perhaps matches TRBD1 (5 bases). This CDR3 is 16 amino acids long. The germline CDR1 and CDR2 sequences are MGHRA and YSYEKL. V was clipped by 3 bases and J by 6 bases, with 17 bases between them. CDR3 region: CASSQAQGRTPGELFF. CDR3 bases: TGCGCCAGCAGCCAGGCCCAGGGTCGCACCCCCGGGGAGCTGTTTTTT.

This clonotype was counted between two and nine times. One end of the junction fails to match germline, which may point to a read error. The CDR3, as DNA: TGCAGTGCGGGGGACAGCCAAGAGACCCAGTACTTC. This gives the protein CSAGDSQETQYF. The rearrangement joins TRBV3-1 to TRBJ2-5; D could derive from TRBD1 or TRBD2 (7 bases each). CDR3 length: 12 amino acids. Germline V gene lookup returns CDR1 LGHDT and CDR2 YNNKEL (reference sequence).

The chain carries TRBV2 and TRBJ2-7; D is tentatively TRBD1 or TRBD2 (5 bases each). The V end lost 8 bases, the J end lost 0 bases, and 11 bases lay between the germline ends. This CDR3 has 13 residues. Germline CDR1 SNHLY, CDR2 FYNNEI. CDR3 region: CASRDPSSYEQYF. CDR3 nucleotides: TGTGCCAGCCGGGACCCAAGCTCCTACGAGCAGTACTTC.

The genes are TRBV6-1 and TRBJ1-1; D call uncertain. This CDR3 spans 13 amino acids. V shed 8 bases and J shed 1 base, with 11 bases lying between them. Germline CDR1 reads MNHNS; CDR2 reads SASEGT. This CDR3 reads CASLGQPNTEAFF. The CDR3 coding sequence is TGTGCCAGCCTTGGGCAACCGAACACTGAAGCTTTCTTT.

The gene calls are TRBV12-5 and TRBJ2-1; D might be TRBD1 or TRBD2, each matching 6 bases. CDR1 LGHNT and CDR2 FRNRAP come from the germline V gene. Trimming removed 0 bases from V and 4 bases from J, with 16 bases in between. The CDR3 spans 17 residues. The CDR3 DNA sequence: TGTGCTAGTGGTTTGGTATTAGGGGGGACCTATTACAATGAGCAGTTCTTC. Amino acid sequence: CASGLVLGGTYYNEQFF.

The chain links TRBV19 to TRBJ1-5, with 12 bases that match TRBD1. There are 14 residues in the CDR3. V lost 10 bases and J lost 6; bases outside the gene matches: 7. Germline V gene lookup returns CDR1 LNHDA and CDR2 SQIVND (reference sequence). CDR3 protein: CATTTGQGAQPQHF. CDR3 DNA sequence: TGTGCCACAACAACGGGACAGGGGGCTCAGCCCCAGCATTTT.

The count of this clonotype is one. This sequence joins TRBV5-5 and TRBJ2-5; 13 positions match TRBD2. This CDR3 contains 16 residues. The junction had 10 bases not matched to a gene; V was cut back by 6 bases and J by 5 bases. Looked up from germline, CDR1 is SGHKS and CDR2 is YYEKEE (reference sequence). The CDR3 is CASTLETSGGTETQYF. CDR3 nucleotides: TGTGCCAGCACCCTCGAGACTAGCGGGGGGACGGAGACCCAGTACTTC.

This clonotype was seen more than once but under ten times. This chain links TRBV12-3 or TRBV12-4 with TRBJ1-2; D ambiguous. The length of the CDR3 is 11 residues. Trimming removed 2 bases at V and 8 bases at J, with 6 bases between. The CDR3 spells CASSLNSGYTF. As DNA, the CDR3 is TGTGCCAGCAGTTTAAATTCCGGCTACACCTTC.

This clonotype came up once. This chain joins TRBV4-2 and TRBJ1-1; 10 bases line up with TRBD1. V was clipped by 5 bases and J by 7 bases; unmatched bases: 13. Germline CDR1 is LGHNA and CDR2 is YNFKEQ. This CDR3 region has 16 residues. The CDR3 region has the DNA TGTGCCAGCAGCGGAGACAGGGGGCGTGCGGAGGGTGAAGCTTTCTTT. It codes for CASSGDRGRAEGEAFF.

This chain links TRBV5-8 with TRBJ2-3; 9 bases are shared with TRBD2. J gave up 2 bases and V 4 bases, and 5 bases lay outside the gene matches. Germline V gene sequence: CDR1 SGHTS, CDR2 YDEGEE. The CDR3 extends over 15 amino acids. The CDR3 DNA is TGTGCCAGCAGCCCTGCGGGGGGGCCCACAGATACGCAGTATTTT. Its protein product is CASSPAGGPTDTQYF.

This clonotype was found a few times. This chain connects TRBV27 to TRBJ1-6, with 7 positions matching TRBD1. V trimming: 5 bases; J trimming: 12 bases; junction bases outside the gene matches: 16. Germline V gene lookup returns CDR1 MNHEY and CDR2 SMNVEV (reference sequence). This CDR3 spans 16 amino acids. The CDR3 is CASSLPIDRVRGPLHF. CDR3 sequence (DNA): TGTGCCAGCAGTCTACCCATCGACAGGGTCAGAGGACCCCTCCACTTT.

CDR3 sequence: CASSSVDRVSYEQYF. In nucleotides, the CDR3 is TGTGCCAGCAGTTCCGTGGACAGGGTTTCCTACGAGCAGTACTTC. The chain uses TRBV12-3 or TRBV12-4 and TRBJ2-7; 8 bases agree with TRBD1. Losses at the gene ends were 4 bases for V and 1 base for J; bases not matched to a gene: 6. The CDR3 runs 15 residues.

This chain joins TRBV7-8 and TRBJ2-3, with D uncertain. V lost 3 bases and J lost 2, with 6 bases in between. CDR3 length: 13 residues. CDR1 SGHVS and CDR2 FQNEAQ come from the germline V gene. As DNA, the CDR3 is TGTGCCAGCAGCTTTTCCCCCACAGATACGCAGTATTTT. Residues: CASSFSPTDTQYF.

This clonotype came up many times. This chain joins TRBV5-4 and TRBJ2-5, with TRBD2 matching over 12 bases. Germline V gene data show CDR1 as SGHNT and CDR2 as YYREEE (reference sequence). V dropped 4 bases and J dropped 5; count of bases not matched to a gene: 9. The CDR3 runs 16 residues. The CDR3 here is CASSLGLAGDGETQYF. CDR3 in DNA: TGTGCCAGCAGCCTGGGACTAGCGGGCGATGGGGAGACCCAGTACTTC.

There are a few counts of this clonotype. The genes are TRBV11-2 and TRBJ1-6; D unclear. Trimming pared 4 bases from V and 7 bases from J, leaving 14 bases between. The CDR3 length is 15 residues. Germline-derived CDR1 and CDR2 are SGHAT and FQNNGV. The CDR3 bases are TGTGCCAGCAGCTCCGGCGGTACAATAAATTCACCCCTCCACTTT. Encoded protein: CASSSGGTINSPLHF.

The chain has TRBV24-1 and TRBJ2-1; 12 bases are a match to TRBD2. The germline CDR1 and CDR2 sequences are KGHDR and SFDVKD. The length of the CDR3 is 15 residues. V lost 6 bases to trimming and J lost 3 bases; unmatched junction nucleotides: 2. CDR3 sequence (DNA): TGTGCCACCAGTTCACTAGCGGGGGGCTACAATGAGCAGTTCTTC. This encodes CATSSLAGGYNEQFF.

The rearrangement links TRBV18 to TRBJ2-1; D is possibly TRBD1 or TRBD2 (5 bases each). Germline CDR1 is KGHSH and CDR2 is LQKENI. Trimming took 2 bases from V and 7 from J, leaving 12 bases between them. The CDR3 has 14 residues. The CDR3 region is CASSPSSGANEQFF. CDR3 coding DNA: TGTGCCAGCTCACCATCGTCCGGGGCTAATGAGCAGTTCTTC.

The chain employs TRBV20-1 and TRBJ1-4; D is unclear. The V gene's germline CDR1 is DFQATT and CDR2 SNEGSKA (reference sequence). CDR3 size: 14 residues. The V end lost 3 bases, the J end lost 7 bases, and 15 bases lay between the germline ends. CDR3 in DNA: TGCAGTGCTAGTGAAGGCCTGGGCGGTGAAAAACTGTTTTTT. It is translated as CSASEGLGGEKLFF.

The sample holds many counts of this clonotype. Here the CDR3 DNA reads TGTGCCAGCAGTGACAGCCTCGGGGAGACCCAGTACTTC. Translation: CASSDSLGETQYF. V is TRBV12-3 or TRBV12-4 and J is TRBJ2-5; perhaps TRBD1 as D (5 bases). This CDR3 has 13 residues. V shed 5 bases and J shed 5 bases, with 12 bases lying between them.

In this sample, this clonotype turned up once. V and J are TRBV12-3 or TRBV12-4 and TRBJ2-7, with D perhaps matching TRBD2 (5 bases). This CDR3 is built from 13 residues. V lost 7 bases and J 1 base, leaving 11 bases between the germline ends. The chain's CDR3 is CASISGNSYEQYF. The CDR3 DNA sequence: TGTGCCAGCATTTCGGGGAATTCCTACGAGCAGTACTTC.

J is TRBJ2-4 and V is TRBV28; TRBD1 matches 7 bases. The DNA end favors TRBJ2-7, so the J call may be wrong. Germline loops: CDR1 MDHEN, CDR2 SYDVKM. This CDR3 has 14 residues. This CDR3 reads CASSGSRGFYEQYF. The CDR3 DNA is TGTGCCAGCAGTGGAAGCAGGGGGTTTTACGAGCAGTACTTC.

The genes are TRBV12-5 and TRBJ2-5, with a weak D call TRBD2 (6 bases). This CDR3 is 12 amino acids long. V lost 3 bases and J 4 bases, leaving 6 bases between the germline ends. Germline V gene data show CDR1 as LGHNT and CDR2 as FRNRAP. CDR3 DNA sequence: TGTGCTAGTGGTTTCGGGGGAGAGACCCAGTACTTC. Amino acids: CASGFGGETQYF.

This chain connects TRBV7-9 to TRBJ1-1; possibly TRBD1 for D (5 bases). The CDR3 is 14 residues long. Germline V gene data show CDR1 as SEHNR and CDR2 as FQNEAQ (reference sequence). V lost 0 bases, J lost 5 bases, and 10 bases lay in between. In nucleotides, the CDR3 is TGTGCCAGCAGCTTAGCGCAAGGGGTTACTGAAGCTTTCTTT. Translated: CASSLAQGVTEAFF. The full variable domain, rest sourced from reference TRBV7-9 and TRBJ1-1, is DTGVSQNPRHKITKRGQNVTFRCDPISEHNRLYWYRQTLGQGPEFLTYFQNEAQLEKSRLLSDRFSAERPKGSFSTLEIQRTEQGDSAMYLCASSLAQGVTEAFFGQGTRLTVV.

J is TRBJ2-3 and V is TRBV7-2; D ambiguous. CDR3 length: 15 residues. CDR1 and CDR2 from the germline V gene are SGHTA and FQGNSA. V dropped 2 bases and J dropped 1 base, with 10 bases sitting between them. This chain's CDR3 is CASSLLTPGTDTQYF. In nucleotides, the CDR3 is TGTGCCAGCAGCTTATTAACCCCGGGCACAGATACGCAGTATTTT. The variable domain in full, with the rest retrieved from reference TRBV7-2 and TRBJ2-3, is GAGVSQSPSNKVTEKGKDVELRCDPISGHTALYWYRQSLGQGLEFLIYFQGNSAPDKSGLPSDRFSAERTGGSVSTLTIQRTQQEDSAVYLCASSLLTPGTDTQYFGPGTRLTVL.

V and J are TRBV5-1 and TRBJ2-2; D is perhaps TRBD2 (6 bases). This CDR3 contains 14 residues. Germline V CDR1 and CDR2: SGHRS, YFSETQ. The V gene lost 0 bases and the J gene lost 4 bases, with 7 bases spanning the gap. The chain's CDR3 is CASSLGDSTGELFF. The DNA of the CDR3 is TGCGCCAGCAGCTTGGGGGACTCCACCGGGGAGCTGTTTTTT.

This chain connects TRBV5-1 to TRBJ1-5; weak D call: TRBD1 (5 bases). The CDR3 covers 15 residues. The V gene's germline CDR1 is SGHRS and CDR2 YFSETQ. The V and J ends lost 0 bases and 0 bases respectively, with 7 bases between them. The CDR3: CASSLDGASNQPQHF. CDR3 nucleotide sequence: TGCGCCAGCAGCTTGGATGGGGCTAGCAATCAGCCCCAGCATTTT. The entire variable domain, with the rest obtained from reference TRBV5-1 and TRBJ1-5, is as follows: KAGVTQTPRYLIKTRGQQVTLSCSPISGHRSVSWYQQTPGQGLQFLFEYFSETQRNKGNFPGRFSGRQFSNSRSEMNVSTLELGDSALYLCASSLDGASNQPQHFGDGTRLSIL.